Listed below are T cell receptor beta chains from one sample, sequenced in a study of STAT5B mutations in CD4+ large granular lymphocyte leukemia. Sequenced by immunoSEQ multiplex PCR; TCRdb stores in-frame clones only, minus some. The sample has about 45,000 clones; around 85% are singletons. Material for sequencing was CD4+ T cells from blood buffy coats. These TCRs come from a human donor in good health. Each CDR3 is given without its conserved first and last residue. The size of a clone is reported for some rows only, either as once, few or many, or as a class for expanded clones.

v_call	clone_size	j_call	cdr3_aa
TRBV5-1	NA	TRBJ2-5	ATRPSGTTETQY
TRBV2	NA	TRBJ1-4	ASKTTTGGGEKLF
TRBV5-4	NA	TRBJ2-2	ASSTKNTGELF
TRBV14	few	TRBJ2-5	ASSVPGLAGETQY
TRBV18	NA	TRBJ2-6	ASSLTTSGGSGANVLT
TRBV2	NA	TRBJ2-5	ASLDWTGRYVSSQETQY
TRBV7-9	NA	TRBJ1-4	ASRAGTGKLF
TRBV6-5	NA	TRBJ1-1	ASSYQQNTEAF
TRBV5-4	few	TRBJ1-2	ASSLDRSYGYT
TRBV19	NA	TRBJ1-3	ASADGRDTIY
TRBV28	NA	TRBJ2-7	ASISGRGYEQY